This TCR beta chain was recovered during a study of tumor-infiltrating lymphocytes in glioblastoma multiforme. General observations from the study: RNA-based TCR sequencing may distort clone frequencies, since cells carry unequal TCR transcript numbers.

A remark on this clonotype: Its cognate antigen is unknown.

TCRB libraries came from RNA via three nested multiplex PCR rounds. A C-beta primer primed TCRB cDNA from approximately 0.5 ug RNA. These TCRB libraries lack any described unique molecular identifiers. TCRdb redid the calling of the multiplex PCR reads with MiXCR, one entry per CDR3 protein. Of 7,500 to 10,000 distinct CDR3 sequences detected, 65% to 75% appear once; the ten largest clones hold around 55%. The CDR3 sequence is 14 residues long. Trimming removed 3 bases from V and 4 bases from J; junction bases left unmatched: 5. The TCR was taken from a male donor with glioblastoma. The chain is built from TRBV12-3 or TRBV12-4 and TRBJ1-1; 7 bases line up with TRBD1. Sequencing input: brain tumor tissue. The CDR3 reads CASSLAGGSTEAFF. The DNA of the CDR3 is TGTGCCAGCAGTTTGGCAGGGGGGAGCACTGAAGCTTTCTTT.